This TCR beta chain appears in the sequencing data of a study of T cells after yellow fever vaccination. Per germline, CDR1 MNHEY and CDR2 SVGAGI. With 3 bases clipped from V and 6 bases from J, the junction kept 15 bases outside the gene matches. The length of the CDR3 is 20 residues. Findings and limits, study-wide: Repertoires obtained by FACS sorting could include abundant clonotypes that entered as contaminants from the bulk population.

Each CDR3 protein is one row after TCRdb ran MiXCR on the 5' RACE reads. The profile shows about 350,000 distinct CDR3 sequences, under 15% of them singletons. Note on this clonotype: Its antigen remains unidentified.

This receptor was identified in a man aged 18-30 years who received the YFV17D yellow fever vaccine. The chain couples TRBV6-5 to TRBJ1-6; 12 bases align to TRBD1. This specimen consisted of CD4+ T cells sorted from PBMCs, obtained 15 days after the yellow fever booster vaccination. CDR3 region: CASSYGGYRDRGLGNSPLHF. The CDR3 bases are TGTGCCAGCAGTTATGGAGGATACCGGGACAGGGGGCTGGGTAATTCACCCCTCCACTTT.